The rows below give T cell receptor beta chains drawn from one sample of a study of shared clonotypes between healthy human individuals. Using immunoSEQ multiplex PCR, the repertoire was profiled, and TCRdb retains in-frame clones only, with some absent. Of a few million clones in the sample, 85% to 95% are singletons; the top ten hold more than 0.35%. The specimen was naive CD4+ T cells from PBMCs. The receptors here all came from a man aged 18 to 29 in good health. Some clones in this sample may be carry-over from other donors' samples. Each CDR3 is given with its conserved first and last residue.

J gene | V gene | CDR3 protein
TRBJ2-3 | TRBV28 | CASSRTSGFTDTQYF
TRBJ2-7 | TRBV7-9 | CACGEPRAYEQYF
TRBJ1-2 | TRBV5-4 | CASSLVSPGGYGYTF
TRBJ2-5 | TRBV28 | CASSPQETQYF
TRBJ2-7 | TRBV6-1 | CASSEVGTRPSF
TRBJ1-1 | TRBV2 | CASSRQGNTEAFF
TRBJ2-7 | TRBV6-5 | CATIGRFYEQYF
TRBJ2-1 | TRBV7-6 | CASSLERSEQFF
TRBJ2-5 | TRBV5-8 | CASPGLAAQYF
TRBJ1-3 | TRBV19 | CASSRANSGNTIYF
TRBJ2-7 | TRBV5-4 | CASSPRPGAALYEQYF
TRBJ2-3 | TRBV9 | CASSVGSSSRTSGISDTQYF
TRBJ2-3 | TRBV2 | CASSGSQGTDTQYF
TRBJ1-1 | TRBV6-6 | CACIRNTEAFF
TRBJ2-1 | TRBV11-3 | CASSLAGTSSYNEQFF
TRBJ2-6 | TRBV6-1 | CASSGRGSGANVLTF
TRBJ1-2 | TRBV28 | CASSPRTGGGYGYTF
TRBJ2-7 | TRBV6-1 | CASVRDGSYEQYF
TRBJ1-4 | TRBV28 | CASRNAGGADNEKLFF
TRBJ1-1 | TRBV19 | CASSGQGGTEAFF
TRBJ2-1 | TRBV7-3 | CASSRQGVIYNEQFF
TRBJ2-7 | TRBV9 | CASSVASDHPFWQYF
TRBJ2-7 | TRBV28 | CASSARGREQYF
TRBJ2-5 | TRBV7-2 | CASSQGGQKETQYF
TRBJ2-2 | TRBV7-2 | CASSPQGGGTGELFF
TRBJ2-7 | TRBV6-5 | CASRATSGRVGEQYF
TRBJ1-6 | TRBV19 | CASRTTGNSPLHF
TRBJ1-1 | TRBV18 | CASSLNLNSGTGTAFF
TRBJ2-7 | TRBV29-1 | CSVGKPGNYEQYF
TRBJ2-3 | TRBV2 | CASSFPRGGATDTQYF
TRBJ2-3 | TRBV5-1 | CASSLAARGTDTQYF
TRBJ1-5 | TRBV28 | CASSLLRNQPQHF
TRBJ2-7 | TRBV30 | CAWVTDSYEQYF
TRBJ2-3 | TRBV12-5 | CASGLWGDTQYF
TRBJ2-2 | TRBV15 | CATSRDPGGETGELFF
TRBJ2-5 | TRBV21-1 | CASSKLRGGVQETQYF
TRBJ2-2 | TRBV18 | CASSLGQGRPGATGELFF
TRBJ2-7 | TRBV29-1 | CSVDATTGRQYF
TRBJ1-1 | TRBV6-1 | CASSAKDRNTEAFF
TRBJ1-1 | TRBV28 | CASLRGNTEAFF
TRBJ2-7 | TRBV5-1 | CASSRNAGVSEQYF
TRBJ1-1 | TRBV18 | CASSPQRGDKTGAFGAFF
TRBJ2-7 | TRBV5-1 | CASSGLPAGSSYEQYF
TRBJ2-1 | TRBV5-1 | CASSLEGQGGNEQFF
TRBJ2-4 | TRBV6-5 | CATGLGNIQYF
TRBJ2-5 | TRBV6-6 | CASSDPGRETQYF
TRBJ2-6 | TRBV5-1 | CASSIEQGLSGANVLTF
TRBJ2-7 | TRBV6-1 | CASMGSGTLHEQYF
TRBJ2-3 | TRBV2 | CASSAPRGLTDTQYF
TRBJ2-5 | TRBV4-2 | CASSLGLAGRQETQYF
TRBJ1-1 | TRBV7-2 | CASSLARPTNTEAFF
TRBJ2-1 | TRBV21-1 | CASSKALGEGHNEQFF
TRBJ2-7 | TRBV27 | CASRRDGSYEQYF
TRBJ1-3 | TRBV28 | CASRGPGNTIYF
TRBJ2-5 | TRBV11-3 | CASSPTGERETQYF